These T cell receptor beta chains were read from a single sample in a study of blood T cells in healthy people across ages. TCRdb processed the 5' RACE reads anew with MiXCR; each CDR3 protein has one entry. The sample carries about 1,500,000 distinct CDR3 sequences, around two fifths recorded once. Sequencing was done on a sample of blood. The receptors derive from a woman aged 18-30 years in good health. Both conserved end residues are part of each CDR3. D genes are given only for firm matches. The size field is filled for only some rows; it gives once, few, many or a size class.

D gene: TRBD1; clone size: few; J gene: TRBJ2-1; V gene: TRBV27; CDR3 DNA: TGTGCCAGCAGTCACGGACAGGGTTGGACTGAGCAGTTCTTC; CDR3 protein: CASSHGQGWTEQFF
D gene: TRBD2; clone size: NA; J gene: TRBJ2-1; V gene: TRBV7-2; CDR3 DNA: TGTGCCAGCACCCTAGCGGGAGGGCTATTAAATGAGCAGTTCTTC; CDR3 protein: CASTLAGGLLNEQFF
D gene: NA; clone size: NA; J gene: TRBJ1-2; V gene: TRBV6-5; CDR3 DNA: TGTGCCAGCAGTTACCGGAGAAAGGGTGGCTACACCTTC; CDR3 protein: CASSYRRKGGYTF
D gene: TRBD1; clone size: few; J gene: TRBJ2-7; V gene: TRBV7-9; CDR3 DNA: TGTGCCAGCAGCCCACAGGGGCCTCCGGACGAGCAGTACTTC; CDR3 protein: CASSPQGPPDEQYF
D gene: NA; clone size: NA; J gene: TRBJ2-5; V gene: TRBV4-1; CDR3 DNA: TGCGCCAGCAGCCAAGAGGGGGCTGGGATTTCGGAGCAGTACTTC; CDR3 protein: CASSQEGAGISEQYF
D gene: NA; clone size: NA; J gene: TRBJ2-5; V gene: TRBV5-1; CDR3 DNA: TGCGCCAGCAGCCATCCGACGGTTGGGGAGACCCAGTACTTC; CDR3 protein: CASSHPTVGETQYF
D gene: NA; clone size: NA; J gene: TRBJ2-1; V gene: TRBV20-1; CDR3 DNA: TGCAGTGCCCCGGGTTACTCCTACAATGAGCAGTTCTTC; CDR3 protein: CSAPGYSYNEQFF
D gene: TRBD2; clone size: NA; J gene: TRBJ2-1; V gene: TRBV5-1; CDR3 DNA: TGCGCCAGCAGTAGTAGCGGGGGGAGCAATGAGCAGTTCTTC; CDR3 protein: CASSSSGGSNEQFF
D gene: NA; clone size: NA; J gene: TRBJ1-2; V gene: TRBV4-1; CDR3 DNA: TGCGCCAGCAGCAAAAGCCTCGAGACGGTGGCAGTCTATGGCTACACCTTC; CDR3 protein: CASSKSLETVAVYGYTF
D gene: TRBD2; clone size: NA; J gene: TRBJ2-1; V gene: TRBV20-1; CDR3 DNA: TGCAGTGCTAGAGATCAGAGCGGGAGGAACTACAATGAGCAGTTCTTC; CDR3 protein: CSARDQSGRNYNEQFF
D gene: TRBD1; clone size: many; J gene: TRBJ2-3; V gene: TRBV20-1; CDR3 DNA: TGCAGTCATCCCGGGACAGGCACAGATACGCAGTATTTT; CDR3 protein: CSHPGTGTDTQYF
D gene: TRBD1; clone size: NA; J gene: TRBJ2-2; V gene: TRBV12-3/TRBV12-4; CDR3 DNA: TGTGCCAGCAGTTCCGACAGGGAGAACACCGGGGAGCTGTTTTTT; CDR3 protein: CASSSDRENTGELFF
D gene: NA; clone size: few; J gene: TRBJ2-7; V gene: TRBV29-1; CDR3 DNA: TGCAGCGCTGGGGGGCTAGCGTTGGGAGCCTACAATGAGCAGTACTTC; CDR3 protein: CSAGGLALGAYNEQYF
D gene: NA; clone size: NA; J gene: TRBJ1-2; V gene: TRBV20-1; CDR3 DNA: TGCAGTGTGACCGATAACTATGGCTACACCTTC; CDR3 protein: CSVTDNYGYTF
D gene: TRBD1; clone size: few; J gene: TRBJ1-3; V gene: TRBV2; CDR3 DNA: TGTGCCAGCAGTGGGACAGGGACGATTACTGGAAACACCATATATTTT; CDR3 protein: CASSGTGTITGNTIYF
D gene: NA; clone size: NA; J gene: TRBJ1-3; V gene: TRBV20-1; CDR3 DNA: TGCAGTGCTAGGCGTCAGGGAACTGGAAACACCATATATTTT; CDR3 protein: CSARRQGTGNTIYF
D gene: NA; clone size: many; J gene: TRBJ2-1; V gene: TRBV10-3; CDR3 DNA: TGTGCCATCAGTCCGGGACACCCTACTAGCCCTCCGCACAATGAGCAGTTCTTC; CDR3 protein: CAISPGHPTSPPHNEQFF
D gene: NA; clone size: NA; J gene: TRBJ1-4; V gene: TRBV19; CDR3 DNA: TGTGCCAGCAGGAATACAAAGGCGGGTAATGAAAAACTGTTTTTT; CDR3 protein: CASRNTKAGNEKLFF
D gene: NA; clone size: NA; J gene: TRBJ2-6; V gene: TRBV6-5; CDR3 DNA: TGTGCCAGCAGTTCAGGGGGGGGATCTGGGGCCAACGTCCTGACTTTC; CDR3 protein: CASSSGGGSGANVLTF
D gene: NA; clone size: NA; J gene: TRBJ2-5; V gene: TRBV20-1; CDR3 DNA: TGCAGTGCGCCCTCGGGGCGGCTTCATCAAGAGACCCAGTACTTC; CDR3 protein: CSAPSGRLHQETQYF
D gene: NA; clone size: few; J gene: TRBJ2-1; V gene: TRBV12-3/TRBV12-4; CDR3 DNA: TGTGCCACAGCGCCGGCTAACAATGAGCAGTTCTTC; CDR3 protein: CATAPANNEQFF
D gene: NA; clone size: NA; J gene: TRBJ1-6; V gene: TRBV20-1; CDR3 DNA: TGCAGTGCTACGGACGCCACTCGGGCCCACAATTCACCCCTCCACTTT; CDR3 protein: CSATDATRAHNSPLHF
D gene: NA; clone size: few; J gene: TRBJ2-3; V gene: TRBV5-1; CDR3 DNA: TGCGCCAGCAGCTTGAGGCTAGCGTGGGCAGATACGCAGTATTTT; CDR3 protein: CASSLRLAWADTQYF
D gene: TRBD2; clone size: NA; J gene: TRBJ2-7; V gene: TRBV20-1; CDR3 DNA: TGCAGTGCTGGGGGACTAGCGGGCTTCCCCTACGAGCAGTACTTC; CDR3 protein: CSAGGLAGFPYEQYF
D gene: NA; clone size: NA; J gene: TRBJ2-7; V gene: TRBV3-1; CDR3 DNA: TGTGCCAGCAGCCAGACCGCGGGCGGCTACGAGCAGTACTTC; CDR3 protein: CASSQTAGGYEQYF
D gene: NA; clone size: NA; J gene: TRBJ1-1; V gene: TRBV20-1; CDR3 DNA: TGCAGTGCCTGGAGGGTTAAGAACACTGAAGCTTTCTTT; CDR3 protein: CSAWRVKNTEAFF
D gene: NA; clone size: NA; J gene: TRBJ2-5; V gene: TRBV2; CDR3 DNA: TGTGCCAGCAGTGACGTACTAACATACCAAGAGACCCAGTACTTC; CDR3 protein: CASSDVLTYQETQYF
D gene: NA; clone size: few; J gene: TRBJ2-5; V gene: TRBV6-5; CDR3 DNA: TGTGCCAGCAGTTTCGCAGGGGCCCAAGAGACCCAGTACTTC; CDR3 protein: CASSFAGAQETQYF
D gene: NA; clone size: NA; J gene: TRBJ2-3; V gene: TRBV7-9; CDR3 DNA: TGTGCCAGCAGCCATCCTATAGGAGTGGCCAGGTCTATCTCTACAGATACGCAGTATTTT; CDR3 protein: CASSHPIGVARSISTDTQYF
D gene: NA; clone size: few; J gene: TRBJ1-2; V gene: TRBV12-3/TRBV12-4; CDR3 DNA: TGTGCCAGCAGTTTAGGGTTCCGCTACACCTTC; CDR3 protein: CASSLGFRYTF
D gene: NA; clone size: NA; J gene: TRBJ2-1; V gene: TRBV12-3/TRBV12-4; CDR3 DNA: TGTGCCACGGGGGGCGGGACAAACTACAATGAGCAGTTCTTC; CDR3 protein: CATGGGTNYNEQFF
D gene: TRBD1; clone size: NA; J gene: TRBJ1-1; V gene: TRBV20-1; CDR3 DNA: TGCAGTGCTACCACAGGGGGCAGAGTTCACACTGAAGCTTTCTTT; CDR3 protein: CSATTGGRVHTEAFF
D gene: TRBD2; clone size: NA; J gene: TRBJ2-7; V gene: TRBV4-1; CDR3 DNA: TGCGCCAGCAGCCAAGATGGGGGACTAGTGGGTAATGAGCAGTACTTC; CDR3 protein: CASSQDGGLVGNEQYF
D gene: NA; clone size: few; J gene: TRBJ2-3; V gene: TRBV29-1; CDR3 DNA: TGCAGCGTTGAAGATCTTACCGGGGCCAATGGCGATACGCAGTATTTT; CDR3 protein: CSVEDLTGANGDTQYF
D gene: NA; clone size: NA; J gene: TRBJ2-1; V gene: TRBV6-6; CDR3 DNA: TGTGCCAGCAGGCCCATTCCGACCTGGGGTGAGCAGTTCTTC; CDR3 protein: CASRPIPTWGEQFF
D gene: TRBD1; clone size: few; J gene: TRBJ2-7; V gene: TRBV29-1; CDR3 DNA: TGCAGCGTTGAATGGGGGGACAGGGTTACCTACGAGCAGTACTTC; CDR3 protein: CSVEWGDRVTYEQYF
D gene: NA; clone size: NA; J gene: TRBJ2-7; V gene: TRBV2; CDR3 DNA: TGTGCCAGCAGTGCACTAGGAGGTGGCAGGGGATACGAGCAGTACTTC; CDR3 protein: CASSALGGGRGYEQYF
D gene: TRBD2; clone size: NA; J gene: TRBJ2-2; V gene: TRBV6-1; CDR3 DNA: TGTGCCAGCAGTTCTAGCGGGGCGAACACCGGGGAGCTGTTTTTT; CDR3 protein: CASSSSGANTGELFF
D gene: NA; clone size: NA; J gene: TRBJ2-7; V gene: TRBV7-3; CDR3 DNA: TGTGCCAGAAGCCAGGGGCTGGCCCTATCCTACGAGCAGTACTTC; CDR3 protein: CARSQGLALSYEQYF
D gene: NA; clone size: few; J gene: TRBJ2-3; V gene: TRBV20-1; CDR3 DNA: TGCAGTGCTGGACAAGGGCTCAGGCGGGGTAGCACAGATACGCAGTATTTT; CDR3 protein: CSAGQGLRRGSTDTQYF
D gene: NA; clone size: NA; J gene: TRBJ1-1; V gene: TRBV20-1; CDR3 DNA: TGCAGTGCCCCCGGACACACTGAAGCTTTCTTT; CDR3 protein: CSAPGHTEAFF
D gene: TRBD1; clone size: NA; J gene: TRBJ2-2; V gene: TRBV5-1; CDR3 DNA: TGCGCCAGCAGCGGTCGACAGGGGACCGGGGAGCTGTTTTTT; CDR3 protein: CASSGRQGTGELFF
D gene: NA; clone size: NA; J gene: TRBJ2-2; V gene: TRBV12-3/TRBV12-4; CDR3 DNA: TGTGCCAGCAGTTTTCTTGGGGATTCGAGAACCGGGGAGCTGTTTTTT; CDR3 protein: CASSFLGDSRTGELFF
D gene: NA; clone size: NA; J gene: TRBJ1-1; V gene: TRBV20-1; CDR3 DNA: TGCAGTGCTAGACCCCAGGCTGATGAAGCTTTCTTT; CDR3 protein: CSARPQADEAFF
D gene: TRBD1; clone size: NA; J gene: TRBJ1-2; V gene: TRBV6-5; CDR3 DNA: TGTGCCAGCAGTCTAGGACAGGCCTCCGGCTATGGCTACACCTTC; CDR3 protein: CASSLGQASGYGYTF
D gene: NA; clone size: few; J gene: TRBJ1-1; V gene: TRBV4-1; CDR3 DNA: TGCGCCAGCAGCCAACTGGTATCTTCCGGAGCTTTCTTT; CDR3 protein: CASSQLVSSGAFF
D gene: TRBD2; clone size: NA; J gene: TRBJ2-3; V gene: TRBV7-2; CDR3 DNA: TGTGCCAGCAGCCAAAAGACTAGCGGATATACCTACACAGATACGCAGTATTTT; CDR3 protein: CASSQKTSGYTYTDTQYF
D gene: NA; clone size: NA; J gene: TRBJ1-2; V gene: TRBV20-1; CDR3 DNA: TGCAGTGCTAGGGGAGGGATCGGGGAATATGGCTACACCTTC; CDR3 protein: CSARGGIGEYGYTF
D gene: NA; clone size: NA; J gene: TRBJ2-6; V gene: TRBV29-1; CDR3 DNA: TGCAGCGCCGGAACCACAGGGACCGGGGCCAACGTCCTGACTTTC; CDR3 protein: CSAGTTGTGANVLTF
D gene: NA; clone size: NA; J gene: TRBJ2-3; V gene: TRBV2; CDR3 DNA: TGTGCCAGCAGTGTCCTGGGAATGCAGTATTTT; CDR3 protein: CASSVLGMQYF
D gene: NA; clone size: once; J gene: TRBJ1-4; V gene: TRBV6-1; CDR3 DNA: TGTGCCAGCAGTGAAAGGATTTTCGTGGTTAATGAAAAACTGTTTTTT; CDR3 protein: CASSERIFVVNEKLFF
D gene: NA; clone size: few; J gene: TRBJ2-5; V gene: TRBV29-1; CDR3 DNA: TGCAGCCCAAAGCAGGGGGAGACCCAGTACTTC; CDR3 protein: CSPKQGETQYF
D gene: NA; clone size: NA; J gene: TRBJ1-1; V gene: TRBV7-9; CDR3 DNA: TGTGCCAGCAGCCAACAAGAATCAAGACCTCGCCAGGCGGGGGGGCAGGGGGCTTTCTTT; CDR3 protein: CASSQQESRPRQAGGQGAFF
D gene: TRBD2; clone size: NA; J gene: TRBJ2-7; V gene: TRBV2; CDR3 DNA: TGTGCCAGCAGTGAATATGGATTATGGGTAGCCCGGGAGGGATTCTACGAGCAGTACTTC; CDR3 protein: CASSEYGLWVAREGFYEQYF